This T cell receptor beta chain emerged from a study of CD8+ T cells in alopecia areata. The wider study: Those patients who were treated received oral tofacitinib, which was given at 5 to 10 mg twice daily for moderate-to-severe alopecia areata.

Regarding this clone: The antigen is unknown.

General study findings and limits: Many expanded lesional clones persisted in scalp and blood during tofacitinib. Significant decreases in scalp clonality and expanded CD8+ clones followed tofacitinib treatment.

Treatment here: oral pan-JAK inhibitor, 5-10 mg twice daily. Lesional scalp punch biopsies and peripheral blood were collected from alopecia areata patients. Extraction of RNA preceded its reverse transcription into cDNA, which served as the sequencing template. The table came from immunoSEQ multiplex PCR; TCRdb's copy has only in-frame clones and leaves some out. The sample has fewer than 250,000 clones, roughly two fifths seen once. This TCR derives from a human donor with alopecia areata. This specimen was CD4+ T cells sorted from blood, taken at approximately week 31, from a patient treated with tofacitinib.

The CDR3 coding sequence is TGTGCCAGCGCCGATGGACAGGAGTATCGCTACACCTTC. Amino acid sequence: CASADGQEYRYTF. V gene TRBV18 combines with J gene TRBJ1-2, with 7 bases aligning to TRBD1. Germline V gives CDR1 KGHSH, CDR2 LQKENI. V lost 8 bases and J lost 9; bases outside the gene matches: 12. The CDR3 is 13 residues long.